Described below is a single T cell receptor (beta chain) sequence and its context. Its antigen is unknown. This sample is drawn from a study of Ad26.COV2.S vaccination and SARS-CoV-2 variants. Repertoires were generated with immunoSEQ multiplex PCR, while TCRdb's copy carries only in-frame clones and drops some. The table lists about 94,000 clones, approximately 77% of them singletons, with about a sixth in the top ten. Study-wide results and limits: Spike-specific TCR breadth was greater in vaccine than placebo recipients.

This CDR3 contains 14 residues. Germline V CDR1 and CDR2: SGHDN, FVKESK. The trim removed 4 bases at V and 4 bases at J, leaving 6 bases unmatched. The TCR comes from a human donor who had recovered from COVID-19. The chain carries TRBV14 and TRBJ2-7; 8 bases are shared with TRBD2. The input for sequencing was peripheral blood, taken after recovery from COVID-19. The CDR3 region is CASSRGLATYEQYF. DNA for the CDR3: TGTGCCAGCAGCCGCGGACTAGCAACATACGAGCAGTACTTC.